This TCR beta chain stems from a study of CXCR3-negative and CXCR3-positive naive CD8 T cells (dated by TCRdb to between 2017 and 2020). Broadly, across the study: In total, 110 million to 150 million TRB reads were obtained, corresponding to roughly 1.5 +/- 0.3 million reads per library. Data from fewer than 12 donors, pooled across two independent experiments, went into the diversity and physicochemical repertoire analyses. The TRBV-TRBJ cluster analysis covered naive subsets from 5 donors and memory cells from 3 donors. The research as a whole found: Within the same donor, TRBV-TRBJ usage looked similar between naive CXCR3-negative and CXCR3-positive cells, but memory cells had distinct patterns. Because CXCR3 expression was partially decreased after cryopreservation, freshly isolated PBMCs were used for most assays. Because surface CD5, which has been linked to self-reactivity in mice, was comparable between naive subsets, TCR interaction strength was also inferred from TRB CDR3 physicochemical properties. TRB CDR3s from CXCR3-positive naive cells showed higher hydrophobicity (lower Kidera factor 4), lower energy, and higher strength and volume indices than CXCR3-negative naive cells. Both naive subsets had comparably high repertoire diversity, while memory CD8+ T cells had much lower repertoire diversity.

Each CD8+ T cell subset was flow-sorted in triplicate, and 300,000 or so cells per subset were placed directly into RLT lysis buffer. Naive CD8+ T cells were defined stringently as CD45RO-CCR7+CD27+CD95- to exclude memory contaminants. Standard density gradient centrifugation was used to isolate peripheral blood mononuclear cells from buffy coats. Naive CXCR3-negative and CXCR3-positive CD8+ T cells were flow-sorted on a FACSAria III. Total RNA was extracted from sorted cells using an RNeasy Mini Kit. With respect to this clonotype: Its antigen is still unknown.

From the germline V gene, CDR1 is SNHLY and CDR2 is FYNNEI. Spanning cysteine to phenylalanine, the CDR3 consists of 13 amino acids. Only the protein sequence is given. The instrument was a NextSeq 550. The Human TCR Profiling Kit (MiLaboratory) was used to make UMI-labeled 5' RACE TRB cDNA libraries. cDNA synthesis used the entire amount of extracted RNA, and PCR amplification then used the entire amount of cDNA produced. Libraries were prepared in parallel with an identical number of PCR cycles. Processing in the source paper ran as follows. With a requirement of at least two reads per UMI, MIGEC and MiXCR extracted about 48,000 +/- 9,800 unique UMI-labeled TRB cDNA molecules per library. On average, each library contained approximately 40,000 +/- 10,000 functional in-frame TRB CDR3 nucleotide clonotypes without stop codons. Diversity metrics, including normalized Shannon-Wiener and Chao1, were computed in VDJtools after downsampling to 5000 UMI-labeled TRB molecules per sample. VDJtools was used to calculate clonotype-size-weighted physicochemical properties of the central five CDR3 residues, namely interaction energy, strength, volume and Kidera factor 4. TCRdb reanalyzed the reads, keeping one entry per CDR3 protein sequence and omitting DNA. The V and J calls and clone size are TCRdb's, not the authors'. This sample's table has entries for some 150,000 distinct CDR3 sequences. The biggest ten clones account for around 0.3% of the sample.

Sequencing was done on a sample of naive CXCR3+ CD8+ T cells from blood. What the cell subset or site label conveys for this sample: CD45RO-CCR7+CD27+CD95- naive CD8+ T cells expressing CXCR3 (TNR3+). This chain is built from TRBV2 and TRBJ2-7. This TCR came from a human donor in good health. Some clones in this sample may be carry-over from other donors' samples. The CDR3: CASSVDPGAEQYF.